The sequence of this T cell receptor beta chain was determined in a study of post-analysis software for immune sequencing data. As to this clonotype: Antigen: not known.

Whole-study results and caveats: Compared with controls, patients had more of about five TRBV segments, including TRBV5-6, TRBV5-1 and TRBV20-1. Compared against controls, patients with multiple sclerosis displayed significantly lower normalized Chao1 diversity.

The TCR beta cDNA libraries carried unique molecular identifiers. TCRdb ran MiXCR on the PCR reads and lists one entry per CDR3 protein. The table lists some 700,000 distinct CDR3 sequences, 55% to 60% of them singletons. The length of the CDR3 is 13 residues. Germline lookup yields CDR1 DFQATT and CDR2 SNEGSKA (reference sequence). V was shortened by 3 bases and J by 2 bases, with 11 bases between the two germline ends. The source of this sequence is a girl aged 2 to 10 with multiple sclerosis. The rearrangement links TRBV20-1 to TRBJ2-7, with D perhaps TRBD2 (5 bases). The sequenced sample consisted of blood. In DNA form, the CDR3 reads TGCAGTGCTAGGGGAGCGGATACCTACGAGCAGTACTTC. It encodes CSARGADTYEQYF.